The 29 T cell receptor beta chains in this list originate from one sample, sequenced in a study of blood T cell repertoires in COVID-19. The assay was immunoSEQ multiplex PCR, and TCRdb's table has in-frame clones only and misses some. This table has around 100,000 clones, around four fifths appearing once. Input material: peripheral blood. These receptors all stem from a man in his fifties with active or convalescent COVID-19.

This chain connects TRBV7-8 to TRBJ1-1, with TRBD1 as a possible D gene (5 bases). This CDR3 contains 16 residues. CDR1 is SGHVS, CDR2 FQNEAQ, per germline. V was pared by 1 base and J by 1 base, with 13 bases between. CDR3 DNA sequence: TGTGCCAGCAGCTTAGTACGGGGGTTGGGGAACACTGAAGCTTTCTTT. Its protein is CASSLVRGLGNTEAFF. Variable domain in full (rest from reference TRBV7-8 and TRBJ1-1): GAGVSQSPRYKVAKRGQDVALRCDPISGHVSLFWYQQALGQGPEFLTYFQNEAQLDKSGLPSDRFFAERPEGSVSTLKIQRTQQEDSAVYLCASSLVRGLGNTEAFFGQGTRLTVV.

J is TRBJ2-7 and V is TRBV6-6; 8 bases are a match to TRBD1. Germline loops: CDR1 MNHNY, CDR2 SVGAGI (reference sequence). The CDR3 is 15 amino acids. V was pared by 0 bases and J by 7 bases, with 8 bases of the junction left unmatched. CDR3 nucleotides: TGTGCCAGCAGTTACTCCCTGACAGGGGCGGGTGAGCAGTACTTC. The encoded protein is CASSYSLTGAGEQYF.

This chain links TRBV5-1 with TRBJ2-1; 7 positions agree with TRBD2. CDR3 length equals 14 residues. V was pared by 4 bases and J by 6 bases, with 7 bases of the junction left unmatched. Germline V gene data show CDR1 as SGHRS and CDR2 as YFSETQ. Written as DNA, the CDR3 is TGCGCCAGCAGCCCGGAACTAGCGATCAATGAGCAGTTCTTC. This encodes CASSPELAINEQFF.

This clone was detected only a few times. This chain links TRBV11-2 with TRBJ2-1, with a possible D match to TRBD2 (6 bases). In germline, CDR1 is SGHAT, CDR2 FQNNGV. This CDR3 is 18 amino acids long. The V end was cut by 1 base, the J end by 0 bases, with 16 bases between. CDR3 protein: CASSLGRTGGSSYNEQFF. The CDR3 DNA reads TGTGCCAGCAGCTTAGGTAGAACTGGGGGGAGCTCCTACAATGAGCAGTTCTTC.

The J gene is TRBJ2-2, the V gene TRBV24-1; TRBD1 matches at 7 bases. J lost 3 bases, V lost 3 bases, and 3 bases had no gene match. The CDR3 spans 15 residues. Germline-derived CDR1 and CDR2 are KGHDR and SFDVKD. CDR3 DNA: TGTGCCACCAGTGATACGGGGACAGACACCGGGGAGCTGTTTTTT. This translates into CATSDTGTDTGELFF.

The chain links TRBV4-2 to TRBJ2-3; D is undetermined. Germline CDR1 is LGHNA and CDR2 is YNFKEQ. This CDR3 has 16 amino acids. Trimming took off 3 bases at V and 1 base at J, with 14 bases between the two ends. The CDR3 spells CASSQSRSLGTDTQYF. CDR3 DNA sequence: TGTGCCAGCAGCCAGTCCCGGTCTCTAGGCACAGATACGCAGTATTTT.

J is TRBJ2-7 and V is TRBV5-1, with 7 bases fitting TRBD2. Germline trimming cut 5 bases from V and 0 bases from J; bases unmatched to any gene: 8. This CDR3 is built from 15 residues. Germline V gives CDR1 SGHRS, CDR2 YFSETQ. The CDR3, as DNA: TGCGCCAGCAGGCACGGAGCGGGAAGCTCCTACGAGCAGTACTTC. Translated, it gives CASRHGAGSSYEQYF.

The rearrangement uses TRBV19 and TRBJ1-2; perhaps TRBD1 as D (5 bases). Germline V lookup: CDR1 LNHDA, CDR2 SQIVND (reference sequence). The V gene lost 4 bases and the J gene lost 1 base, with 10 bases spanning the gap. The CDR3 length is 14 residues. The CDR3 region has the DNA TGTGCCAGTAGTACTGACAGAGTTAACTATGGCTACACCTTC. Protein: CASSTDRVNYGYTF.

The chain uses TRBV10-1 and TRBJ2-7; the match to TRBD2 covers 8 bases. V lost 8 bases to trimming and J lost 2 bases; unmatched junction nucleotides: 2. Germline V gene lookup returns CDR1 WNHNN and CDR2 SYGVQD (reference sequence). The CDR3 sequence is 12 residues long. The CDR3 spells CASGGGTYEQYF. The CDR3 bases are TGCGCCAGCGGCGGGGGGACCTACGAGCAGTACTTC.

The J gene is TRBJ2-3, the V gene TRBV5-1, with TRBD2 matching 9 bases. This CDR3 has 15 amino acids. V was clipped by 7 bases and J by 6 bases; unmatched bases: 12. Germline CDR1 is SGHRS and CDR2 is YFSETQ. For the CDR3, the DNA is TGCGCCAGCTACCCCCGCGGGAGGGCCGGGGATACGCAGTATTTT. This translates into CASYPRGRAGDTQYF.

The chain carries TRBV2 and TRBJ2-5; 8 bases align to TRBD1. Germline-derived CDR1 and CDR2 are SNHLY and FYNNEI. There are 14 residues in the CDR3. After removal of 4 bases from V and 5 bases from J, the junction contained 6 bases not matched to a gene. As DNA, the CDR3 is TGTGCCAGCAGTGCGGCAGGGGGCGCGGAGACCCAGTACTTC. Translated, it gives CASSAAGGAETQYF.

The chain uses TRBV9 and TRBJ2-1, with TRBD2 identical over 13 bases. This CDR3 has 13 residues. Trimming took 3 bases from V and 12 from J; bases not matched to a gene: 3. Per the germline V gene, CDR1 is SGDLS and CDR2 is YYNGEE. The CDR3, as DNA: TGTGCCAGCAGCGAGGGACTAGCGGGAAGGCAGTTCTTC. Amino acid sequence: CASSEGLAGRQFF.

The chain joins TRBV4-1 to TRBJ1-4, with D unclear. This CDR3 contains 15 residues. Germline values: CDR1 MGHRA, CDR2 YSYEKL. V lost 1 base and J 4 bases, leaving 10 bases between the germline ends. CDR3 nucleotides: TGCGCCAGCAGCCAAGGGGAGGATAATAATGAAAAACTGTTTTTT. Translation: CASSQGEDNNEKLFF.

The chain joins TRBV11-3 to TRBJ2-7, with 8 bases lining up with TRBD2. The V gene end was trimmed by 1 base and the J gene end by 5 bases; junction bases not matched to a gene: 7. Per germline, CDR1 SGHNT and CDR2 YENEEA. The CDR3 sequence is 15 residues long. The CDR3 DNA sequence: TGTGCCAGCAGCTTAGGCGGGACTAGGGCAGACGAGCAGTACTTC. It codes for CASSLGGTRADEQYF.

This rearrangement joins TRBV7-9 to TRBJ2-7, with 8 nucleotides matching TRBD1. CDR3 length: 13 residues. The germline gives CDR1 SEHNR, CDR2 FQNEAQ (reference sequence). The junction had 7 bases not matched to a gene; V was cut back by 5 bases and J by 7 bases. CDR3 coding DNA: TGTGCCAGCAGCCTCGGGACAGGCAGAGAGCAGTACTTC. It specifies CASSLGTGREQYF.

The table lists this clone with a few counts. V usage is TRBV11-2 and J usage is TRBJ2-1, with 13 positions matching TRBD2. The J segment lost 9 bases and the V segment lost 4 bases, leaving 12 bases of the junction unmatched. The CDR3 is made up of 17 amino acids. CDR1 is SGHAT, CDR2 FQNNGV, per germline. The CDR3 sequence is CASSSELAGGPGGEQFF. In nucleotides, the CDR3 is TGTGCCAGCAGCTCCGAACTAGCGGGAGGGCCGGGTGGTGAGCAGTTCTTC.

This chain joins TRBV6-5 and TRBJ2-1; tentatively, D is TRBD1 (6 bases). Trimming took 5 bases from V and 2 from J, leaving 13 bases between them. CDR3 length: 15 amino acids. Germline CDR1 is MNHEY and CDR2 is SVGAGI. CDR3 amino acids: CASSLSGTPYNEQFF. The CDR3 DNA sequence: TGTGCCAGCAGTCTTTCCGGGACACCCTACAATGAGCAGTTCTTC.

J is TRBJ2-2 and V is TRBV5-6, with D possibly matching TRBD1 (6 bases). V lost 3 bases, J lost 0 bases, and 12 bases lay in between. Germline assignment: CDR1 SGHDT and CDR2 YYEEEE. The CDR3 sequence is 16 residues long. CDR3 bases: TGTGCCAGCAGCTCAAAGACAGGATCGAACACCGGGGAGCTGTTTTTT. Its protein is CASSSKTGSNTGELFF.

V gene TRBV2 combines with J gene TRBJ2-3; D gene uncertain. In germline, CDR1 is SNHLY, CDR2 FYNNEI. Trimming pared 2 bases from V and 0 bases from J, leaving 6 bases between. CDR3 size: 14 residues. This chain's CDR3 is CASSETISTDTQYF. Written as DNA, the CDR3 is TGTGCCAGCAGTGAAACTATTAGCACAGATACGCAGTATTTT.

The chain joins TRBV5-1 to TRBJ2-7; D gene unclear. Germline lookup yields CDR1 SGHRS and CDR2 YFSETQ. This CDR3 spans 15 amino acids. V was pared by 5 bases and J by 3 bases, with 18 bases between. The CDR3 here is CASRTSQPGDYEQYF. Written as DNA, the CDR3 is TGCGCCAGCAGAACCTCGCAGCCGGGTGACTACGAGCAGTACTTC. Combining the CDR3 with reference TRBV5-1 and TRBJ2-7 gives the whole variable domain KAGVTQTPRYLIKTRGQQVTLSCSPISGHRSVSWYQQTPGQGLQFLFEYFSETQRNKGNFPGRFSGRQFSNSRSEMNVSTLELGDSALYLCASRTSQPGDYEQYFGPGTRLTVT.

This clone was counted once. The CDR3 loop reads CASSLTAFSYNEQFF. CDR3 coding DNA: TGTGCCAGCTCGCTAACTGCTTTCTCCTACAATGAGCAGTTCTTC. The chain is built from TRBV18 and TRBJ2-1, with D unresolved. Germline V lookup: CDR1 KGHSH, CDR2 LQKENI. Deletions cut 6 bases from V and 0 bases from J, with 12 bases between. The CDR3 is made up of 15 amino acids. Full variable domain (rest looked up from reference TRBV18 and TRBJ2-1): NAGVMQNPRHLVRRRGQEARLRCSPMKGHSHVYWYRQLPEEGLKFMVYLQKENIIDESGMPKERFSAEFPKEGPSILRIQQVVRGDSAAYFCASSLTAFSYNEQFFGPGTRLTVL.

J is TRBJ1-5 and V is TRBV6-5; D might be TRBD1 (5 bases). This CDR3 region has 14 residues. Germline CDR1 is MNHEY and CDR2 is SVGAGI. Trimming pared 7 bases from V and 6 bases from J, leaving 16 bases between. The CDR3, as DNA: TGTGCCAGCAAAGGGAGGGGTCTAGGTCAGCCCCAGCATTTT. Translated: CASKGRGLGQPQHF.

The CDR3 sequence: CAWTPDRVNEQFF. For the CDR3, the DNA is TGTGCCTGGACCCCGGACAGGGTTAATGAGCAGTTCTTC. The J gene is TRBJ2-1, the V gene TRBV30; 8 bases are shared with TRBD1. CDR1 and CDR2 from the germline V gene are GTSNPN and SVGIG (reference sequence). V lost 4 bases and J lost 7; bases outside the gene matches: 6. This CDR3 comprises 13 residues.

The V and J genes are TRBV10-3 and TRBJ2-4, with TRBD1 identical over 7 bases. V lost 11 bases and J lost 12; bases outside the gene matches: 13. Germline V gene data show CDR1 as ENHRY and CDR2 as SYGVKD. This CDR3 is 12 amino acids long. The CDR3 bases are TGTGCCGCCGGGACAGCAAAAACTACTCAGTACTTC. Its translation is CAAGTAKTTQYF.

In this sample, this clone is medium-sized (0.01 to 0.1%). J is TRBJ2-7 and V is TRBV12-3 or TRBV12-4; D gene uncertain. This CDR3 has 13 amino acids. V was pared by 6 bases and J by 5 bases, with 14 bases between. The CDR3 is CASSPSLVHEQYF. The CDR3 coding sequence is TGTGCCAGCAGCCCCTCTCTAGTACACGAGCAGTACTTC.

The rearrangement uses TRBV6-5 and TRBJ1-1, with D perhaps matching TRBD1 (6 bases). Germline CDR1 and CDR2: MNHEY and SVGAGI. The CDR3 has 16 residues. The germline V and J ends were trimmed by 2 bases and 1 base, with 14 bases remaining between them. In DNA form, the CDR3 reads TGTGCCAGCAGTTACGATGGTGGGGGCCCGAACACTGAAGCTTTCTTT. Translation: CASSYDGGGPNTEAFF.

The chain combines TRBV3-1 (or the pseudogene TRBV3-2) with TRBJ2-2, with D possibly TRBD2 on 7 matching bases. CDR1 is LGHDT and CDR2 is YNNKEL in the germline V gene (reference sequence). The CDR3 spans 12 residues. V shed 1 base and J shed 15 bases, with 12 bases lying between them. This CDR3 is CASSQGREGVFF. CDR3 sequence (DNA): TGTGCCAGCAGCCAAGGCAGGGAGGGGGTGTTTTTT.

The chain joins TRBV5-6 to TRBJ2-5; 10 nucleotides agree with TRBD1. This CDR3 comprises 18 residues. Germline V gene lookup returns CDR1 SGHDT and CDR2 YYEEEE. Trimming at V came to 1 base and at J to 2 bases, leaving 11 bases not matched to a gene. The CDR3: CASSLTIGGQGQQETQYF. CDR3 DNA sequence: TGTGCCAGCAGCTTGACTATCGGGGGACAGGGGCAACAAGAGACCCAGTACTTC.

V and J are TRBV5-4 and TRBJ2-5, with TRBD2 matching 8 bases. CDR1 is SGHNT, CDR2 YYREEE, per germline (reference sequence). CDR3 length equals 15 residues. V was clipped by 0 bases and J by 1 base; unmatched bases: 2. CDR3 coding DNA: TGTGCCAGCAGCTTGGAGCGGGGGTCCCAAGAGACCCAGTACTTC. Amino acids: CASSLERGSQETQYF.